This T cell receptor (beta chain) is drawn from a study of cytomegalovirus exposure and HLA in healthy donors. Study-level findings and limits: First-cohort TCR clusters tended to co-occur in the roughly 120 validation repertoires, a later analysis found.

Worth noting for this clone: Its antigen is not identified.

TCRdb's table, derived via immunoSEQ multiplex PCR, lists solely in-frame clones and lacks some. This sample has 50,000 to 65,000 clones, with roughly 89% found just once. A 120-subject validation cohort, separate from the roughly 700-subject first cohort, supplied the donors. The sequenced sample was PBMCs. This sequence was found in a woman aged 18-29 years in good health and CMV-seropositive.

CDR3 sequence: CASSLHNLNTEAFF. The CDR3 nucleotides read TGTGCCAGCAGCTTACATAACTTGAACACTGAAGCTTTCTTT. This rearrangement joins TRBV7-2 to TRBJ1-1; D unresolved. The CDR3 extends over 14 amino acids. V gave up 2 bases and J gave up 0 bases, with 7 bases separating them. Per the germline V gene, CDR1 is SGHTA and CDR2 is FQGNSA.